One sample yielded the 3 T cell receptor beta chains listed below, sequenced in a study of patients and donors after allogeneic stem cell transplantation. TCRdb reprocessed the RT-PCR reads with MiXCR, giving one entry per CDR3 protein. The repertoire holds about 31,000 distinct CDR3 sequences, with approximately 7% as singletons. Material: blood, either unsorted or a sorted T cell fraction (not recorded which). The receptors here all came from a human donor who was either an allogeneic HSCT recipient or a stem cell or donor lymphocyte infusion donor (not recorded which). It is not recorded whose cells these are; they may come from a transplant donor.

This clonotype was seen repeatedly, ten times or more. V usage is TRBV10-3 and J usage is TRBJ1-5; D call uncertain. The V end lost 6 bases, the J end lost 3 bases, and 12 bases lay between the germline ends. The CDR3 covers 14 residues. Germline values: CDR1 ENHRY, CDR2 SYGVKD. CDR3 in DNA: TGTGCCATCAGCATCGCCGGCGACAATCAGCCCCAGCATTTT. Translating it yields CAISIAGDNQPQHF.

This clonotype was picked up many times. The rearrangement uses TRBV2 and TRBJ2-2, with unresolved D. This CDR3 has 16 residues. CDR1 and CDR2 (germline): SNHLY, FYNNEI. V dropped 3 bases and J dropped 6 bases, with 17 bases sitting between them. The CDR3 DNA reads as TGTGCCAGCAGTGACCTTGACACCGTAATATCCGGGGAGCTGTTTTTT. This encodes CASSDLDTVISGELFF.

The chain combines TRBV6-5 with TRBJ2-1, with TRBD2 matching 8 bases. V lost 6 bases and J lost 4; bases outside the gene matches: 8. CDR1 and CDR2 from the germline V gene are MNHEY and SVGAGI. The CDR3 has 15 residues. The CDR3 DNA follows: TGTGCCAGCAGAATCACGGGAGGGCCGTACAATGAGCAGTTCTTC. This gives the protein CASRITGGPYNEQFF.